This is a list of T cell receptor beta chains from one sample in a study of T cells in localized non-small cell lung cancer. Some clones are missing from TCRdb's copy, which holds only in-frame ones; the method was immunoSEQ multiplex PCR. The sample records about 2,100 clones, about 34% being singletons. Sequences were derived from normal lung tissue next to the tumor, sampled before any cancer treatment. The receptors derive from a male donor at least 60 years old with stage I squamous cell lung carcinoma. The CDR3 runs from the conserved cysteine through the conserved F or W. D genes are given only for firm matches. A clone size is listed for some rows: how often the clone was seen (once, few, many), or a class if it is expanded.

CDR3 DNA,CDR3 protein,V gene,J gene,clone size,D gene
TGTGCCAGCTCACCGGACAGGGGGTCGGGCTATGGCTACACCTTC,CASSPDRGSGYGYTF,TRBV18,TRBJ1-2,-,TRBD1
TGTGCCAGCAGTTACAGTCTCGACAGCTCCTACGAGCAGTACTTC,CASSYSLDSSYEQYF,TRBV6-8,TRBJ2-7,few,-
TGCGCCAGCAGCCCGGCAAGAAGGAACACTGAAGCTTTCTTT,CASSPARRNTEAFF,TRBV4-1,TRBJ1-1,-,-
TGTGCCAGCAGCCCGCCCGGACTAGCGGGGCAAGATACGCAGTATTTT,CASSPPGLAGQDTQYF,TRBV9,TRBJ2-3,-,TRBD2
TGTGCCAGCAGCTCTCTCCAATTTGGACAGGGTAATCAGCCCCAGCATTTT,CASSSLQFGQGNQPQHF,TRBV11-3,TRBJ1-5,medium-sized,TRBD1
TGTGCCAGCGCCAGGATTAACTCAAGGGGTGGCTACACCTTC,CASARINSRGGYTF,TRBV6-8,TRBJ1-2,-,-
TGTGCCAGCCGAACACAGGGCGGTCTGGACTATGGCTACACCTTC,CASRTQGGLDYGYTF,TRBV6-8,TRBJ1-2,few,-
TGTGCCAGCAGCCCCCGCCCGGGGTGGCAGTTCTTC,CASSPRPGWQFF,TRBV6-8,TRBJ2-1,-,-
TGTGCCAGCAGTTTTGAGGTTAGGGGGGGTAGCACTGAAGCTTTCTTT,CASSFEVRGGSTEAFF,TRBV28,TRBJ1-1,few,-
TGTGCCAGCAGCTTGAGCGGTGGGGTGTCAGGTGATACGCAGTATTTT,CASSLSGGVSGDTQYF,TRBV11-3,TRBJ2-3,-,-
TGTGCCAGCAGCTCCAACAGGGGTAACACTGAAGCTTTCTTT,CASSSNRGNTEAFF,TRBV9,TRBJ1-1,-,TRBD1
TGTGCCAGCCGGGTCGGAGGGTTCAATCAGCCCCAGCATTTT,CASRVGGFNQPQHF,TRBV9,TRBJ1-5,-,-
TGTGCCAGCAGCCTTTCGGGACAGGGAAATCAGCCCCAGCATTTT,CASSLSGQGNQPQHF,TRBV28,TRBJ1-5,-,TRBD1
TGTGCCAGCAGTTCCCCCGGGACTAGCGGGAAGAGAAGAGCAGATACGCAGTATTTT,CASSSPGTSGKRRADTQYF,TRBV6-8,TRBJ2-3,medium-sized,TRBD2
TGCGCCAGCACCCCGGGGAGCACTGAAGCTTTCTTT,CASTPGSTEAFF,TRBV10-2,TRBJ1-1,-,-
TGTGCCAGCAGGCGGACGGGGAACACTGAAGCTTTCTTT,CASRRTGNTEAFF,TRBV6-8,TRBJ1-1,medium-sized,-
TGTGCCAGCAGCCAAGGGGCTAGCGGGTACGAGCAGTACTTC,CASSQGASGYEQYF,TRBV14,TRBJ2-7,-,TRBD2
TGTGCCAGTGCGGACAGACCCAATGAAAAACTGTTTTTT,CASADRPNEKLFF,TRBV6-8,TRBJ1-4,few,-
TGTGCCAGCAGTTCTCCGGGACACAGCAGCGAGCAGTACTTC,CASSSPGHSSEQYF,TRBV28,TRBJ2-7,-,-
TGTGCCAGCAGTTTCGATCAGACGCGTCAGCCCCAGCATTTT,CASSFDQTRQPQHF,TRBV28,TRBJ1-5,-,-
TGTGCCAGCAGCTTAGATATGGAGGGAGGTGAGCAGTTCTTC,CASSLDMEGGEQFF,TRBV11-3,TRBJ2-1,-,-
TGTGCCAGCTACCTAGCGGGAGGAGTTAATGAGCAGTTCTTC,CASYLAGGVNEQFF,TRBV18,TRBJ2-1,-,TRBD2
TGTGCCAGCAGCCAAACTAGCGGGAAGTCGTATGAGCAGTTCTTC,CASSQTSGKSYEQFF,TRBV6-8,TRBJ2-1,medium-sized,TRBD2